This T cell receptor beta chain was recovered during a study of shared clonotypes between healthy human individuals. Looking at the study overall: The people who gave samples were two women and a few men aged 18 to 49.

CDR1 is SGHTS and CDR2 is YDEGEE in the germline V gene. Between the trimmed V and J ends, which lost 4 bases and 0 bases, there was a span of 14 bases. The CDR3 totals 15 residues. Repertoires were generated with immunoSEQ multiplex PCR, while TCRdb's copy carries only in-frame clones and drops some. The profile covers about 520,000 clones, with 90% to 96% appearing a single time and about 0.064% taken by the ten largest. This chain uses TRBV5-8 with TRBJ2-7, with D uncertain. The sequence derives from a woman aged 25 to 45 in good health. Sequencing input: naive CD4+ T cells sorted from blood. Subset described: CD45RA+ positively selected. CDR3: CASSSWQSSSYEQYF. The CDR3 DNA is TGTGCCAGCAGCAGTTGGCAGTCGAGCTCCTACGAGCAGTACTTC.